Listed below are T cell receptor beta chains from one sample, sequenced in a study of blood T cell repertoires in COVID-19. Produced via immunoSEQ multiplex PCR; TCRdb's table is partial and in-frame only. The sample records more than 60,000 clones, 70% to 85% being singletons. The material sequenced was peripheral blood. These receptors were collected from a human donor in a cohort sampled during active COVID-19. CDR3s include the opening cysteine and the closing phenylalanine or tryptophan. The D gene is left open where the match is weak. Expanded clones get a size class; other rows say once, few or many, or leave the size out.

d_call	clone_size	v_call	j_call	cdr3_nt	cdr3_aa
.	.	TRBV5-1	TRBJ1-1	TGCGCCAGCAGCTTGGCGTTGGGGGGATCCGGGAGCGCTGAAGCTTTCTTT	CASSLALGGSGSAEAFF
.	.	TRBV6-1	TRBJ1-1	TGTGCCAGCAGTGAAGAGGCCGGGGGGAACACTGAAGCTTTCTTT	CASSEEAGGNTEAFF
TRBD1	.	TRBV27	TRBJ1-1	TGTGCCAGCAGTTTGTCGGCAGGGGGCTGGGCTGAAGCTTTCTTT	CASSLSAGGWAEAFF
.	.	TRBV7-9	TRBJ2-2	TGTGCCAGCAGCCAGGGACACCGGACCGGGGAGCTGTTTTTT	CASSQGHRTGELFF
.	.	TRBV2	TRBJ1-2	TGTGCCAGCAGTAAAGGACAGTACTATGGCTACACCTTC	CASSKGQYYGYTF
.	.	TRBV7-9	TRBJ1-3	TGTGCCAGCAGCTTGGGAGATTCTGGAAACACCATATATTTT	CASSLGDSGNTIYF
.	once	TRBV18	TRBJ2-6	TGTGCCAGCTCAATCCCCTCTCTGGGGGCCAACGTCCTGACTTTC	CASSIPSLGANVLTF
.	.	TRBV6-1	TRBJ2-3	TGTGCCAGCAGTGAACGGGGAGTCACAGATACGCAGTATTTT	CASSERGVTDTQYF
.	.	TRBV28	TRBJ1-2	TGTGCCAGCAGCCCCGCGGGAGAAATCTATGGCTACACCTTC	CASSPAGEIYGYTF
TRBD1	.	TRBV3-1/TRBV3-2	TRBJ1-1	TGTGCCAGCAGCACGGGACAGGGAAGGACTGAAGCTTTCTTT	CASSTGQGRTEAFF
TRBD2	.	TRBV5-1	TRBJ2-1	TGCGCCAGCAGCTGGACTAGCGGGGGGATCAATGAGCAGTTCTTC	CASSWTSGGINEQFF
TRBD2	.	TRBV7-9	TRBJ2-1	TGTGCCAGCAGCCCGAAGGCGACTAGCGGGGAGCAGTTCTTC	CASSPKATSGEQFF
.	.	TRBV6-1	TRBJ1-1	TGTGCCAGCAGTGACGGTTCGGGGGGAGGGCTCGGTAGAGCTTTCTTT	CASSDGSGGGLGRAFF
.	.	TRBV9	TRBJ2-1	TGTGCCAGCAGCGTAGAGGCAGGACTCTACAATGAGCAGTTCTTC	CASSVEAGLYNEQFF
TRBD2	.	TRBV6-2/TRBV6-3	TRBJ2-3	TGTGCCAGCAACCCCAGCGGGGGGTTCTCTAGCACAGATACGCAGTATTTT	CASNPSGGFSSTDTQYF
.	.	TRBV4-3	TRBJ1-4	TGCGCCAGCAGCCAAGATCTGGGGATGACAGGAACTAATGAAAAACTGTTTTTT	CASSQDLGMTGTNEKLFF
TRBD1	.	TRBV7-9	TRBJ1-2	TGTGCCAGCAGCTGGACAGGGGGTAAGGATGGCTACACCTTC	CASSWTGGKDGYTF
.	.	TRBV7-3	TRBJ2-2	TGTGCCAGCAGCCCCAATGCCGGGGAGCTGTTTTTT	CASSPNAGELFF
.	.	TRBV2	TRBJ2-7	TGTGCCAGCGGCGGTTTCTCCTACGAGCAGTACTTC	CASGGFSYEQYF
TRBD1	.	TRBV7-3	TRBJ2-7	TGTGCCAGCAGCTTGGGACAGGGTGGACTGTACTTC	CASSLGQGGLYF
.	.	TRBV10-2	TRBJ2-1	TGCGCCAGCAGTGAGGGAGCCAGGGTCCATGAGCAGTTCTTC	CASSEGARVHEQFF
TRBD1	.	TRBV10-1	TRBJ1-1	TGCGCCAGCAGTGATCCGGACTGCCAGGGGGCATTTCAGGTGAACACTGAAGCTTTCTTT	CASSDPDCQGAFQVNTEAFF
TRBD1	.	TRBV10-3	TRBJ2-7	TGTGCCATCAAATCGACAGGGGTGACCTACGAGCAGTACTTC	CAIKSTGVTYEQYF
.	.	TRBV5-1	TRBJ1-4	TGCGCCAGCAGCTTGGGAGTGTCGGGACTTCCTAATGAAAAACTGTTTTTT	CASSLGVSGLPNEKLFF
TRBD1	.	TRBV5-8	TRBJ1-5	TGTGCCAGCAGCTCGGGGACAGGGGCGTTTGGCAATCAGCCCCAGCATTTT	CASSSGTGAFGNQPQHF
.	.	TRBV12-3/TRBV12-4	TRBJ2-7	TGTGCCAGCCAGGGTTGGGGCGAGCAGTACTTC	CASQGWGEQYF
TRBD1	.	TRBV7-8	TRBJ1-2	TGTGCCAGCAGCTTGGGGACAGGGGTTGGTGGCTACACCTTC	CASSLGTGVGGYTF